These T cell receptor beta chains were read from a single sample in a study of blood T cells in healthy people across ages. In TCRdb, the 5' RACE reads were re-called with MiXCR into one record per CDR3 protein. The sample has roughly 800,000 distinct CDR3 sequences; roughly 64% are singletons. The specimen sequenced was blood. Source of these receptors: a man between 25 and 39 years old in good health. CDR3s include the opening cysteine and the closing phenylalanine or tryptophan. The order of the fields is clone size, D gene, J gene, V gene, CDR3 protein, CDR3 DNA. The D gene is left open where the match is weak. Not all rows give a size; the values are once, few, many and, for expanded clones, a class.

abundance: .; d_gene: TRBD1; j_gene: TRBJ1-2; v_gene: TRBV13; CDR3aa: CASSSRDRGRDYGYTF; CDR3nt: TGTGCCAGCAGCTCCCGGGACAGGGGGCGCGACTATGGCTACACCTTC
abundance: .; d_gene: TRBD1; j_gene: TRBJ1-5; v_gene: TRBV7-9; CDR3aa: CASSTGTGGAQHF; CDR3nt: TGTGCCAGCAGCACGGGCACAGGGGGAGCCCAGCATTTT
abundance: few; d_gene: TRBD2; j_gene: TRBJ2-1; v_gene: TRBV28; CDR3aa: CASSIVAGGGRMYNEQFF; CDR3nt: TGTGCCAGCAGCATTGTAGCCGGGGGCGGGAGGATGTACAATGAGCAGTTCTTC
abundance: .; d_gene: TRBD1; j_gene: TRBJ2-7; v_gene: TRBV29-1; CDR3aa: CSVEEADRSNSHEQYF; CDR3nt: TGCAGCGTTGAAGAGGCGGACAGGTCAAATTCCCACGAGCAGTACTTC
abundance: few; d_gene: .; j_gene: TRBJ2-5; v_gene: TRBV4-1; CDR3aa: CASSQDRTRAQYF; CDR3nt: TGCGCCAGCAGCCAAGACCGCACGAGGGCCCAGTACTTC
abundance: .; d_gene: TRBD1; j_gene: TRBJ1-6; v_gene: TRBV25-1; CDR3aa: CASSRTGSQHSPLHF; CDR3nt: TGTGCCAGCTCACGGACAGGCTCCCAACATTCACCCCTCCACTTT
abundance: .; d_gene: .; j_gene: TRBJ1-1; v_gene: TRBV10-3; CDR3aa: CAITPGAGGKTEAFF; CDR3nt: TGTGCCATCACCCCCGGGGCGGGTGGAAAAACTGAAGCTTTCTTT
abundance: .; d_gene: .; j_gene: TRBJ2-1; v_gene: TRBV18; CDR3aa: CASSPPGGVYNEQFF; CDR3nt: TGTGCCAGCTCACCACCAGGGGGAGTCTACAATGAGCAGTTCTTC
abundance: .; d_gene: TRBD2; j_gene: TRBJ2-5; v_gene: TRBV9; CDR3aa: CASSVAAGVSETQYF; CDR3nt: TGTGCCAGCAGCGTAGCAGCGGGAGTCAGTGAGACCCAGTACTTC
abundance: .; d_gene: TRBD1; j_gene: TRBJ2-7; v_gene: TRBV6-5; CDR3aa: CASRSLIQGAAYEQYF; CDR3nt: TGTGCCAGCAGAAGCTTGATACAGGGGGCTGCGTACGAGCAGTACTTC
abundance: .; d_gene: TRBD1; j_gene: TRBJ2-5; v_gene: TRBV12-3/TRBV12-4; CDR3aa: CASSRWGQGPPETQYF; CDR3nt: TGTGCCAGCAGTCGTTGGGGACAGGGGCCTCCAGAGACCCAGTACTTC
abundance: few; d_gene: TRBD1; j_gene: TRBJ1-1; v_gene: TRBV29-1; CDR3aa: CSGRNRGLLNTEAFF; CDR3nt: TGCAGCGGGAGGAACAGGGGGCTATTGAACACTGAAGCTTTCTTT
abundance: .; d_gene: TRBD1; j_gene: TRBJ1-1; v_gene: TRBV7-2; CDR3aa: CASSLDRNRAFF; CDR3nt: TGTGCCAGCAGCTTGGACAGGAACAGGGCTTTCTTT
abundance: .; d_gene: .; j_gene: TRBJ2-3; v_gene: TRBV7-2; CDR3aa: CASTSWTDTQYF; CDR3nt: TGTGCCAGCACCTCGTGGACAGATACGCAGTATTTT
abundance: .; d_gene: .; j_gene: TRBJ2-1; v_gene: TRBV29-1; CDR3aa: CSVDVGGNEQFF; CDR3nt: TGCAGCGTTGATGTAGGCGGGAATGAGCAGTTCTTC
abundance: .; d_gene: .; j_gene: TRBJ2-3; v_gene: TRBV10-3; CDR3aa: CAISDSRGATDTQYF; CDR3nt: TGTGCCATCAGTGATTCCCGAGGGGCCACAGATACGCAGTATTTT
abundance: few; d_gene: TRBD2; j_gene: TRBJ2-7; v_gene: TRBV5-1; CDR3aa: CASSSTSGSWDEQYF; CDR3nt: TGCGCCAGCAGCTCGACTAGCGGGAGCTGGGACGAGCAGTACTTC
abundance: .; d_gene: .; j_gene: TRBJ2-7; v_gene: TRBV20-1; CDR3aa: CSALASQGINEQYF; CDR3nt: TGCAGTGCCCTAGCCTCCCAGGGAATCAATGAGCAGTACTTC
abundance: few; d_gene: TRBD1; j_gene: TRBJ1-2; v_gene: TRBV28; CDR3aa: CASSPVRDRALIYYGYTF; CDR3nt: TGTGCCAGCAGTCCAGTGCGGGACAGAGCGTTGATATACTATGGCTACACCTTC
abundance: .; d_gene: .; j_gene: TRBJ2-1; v_gene: TRBV6-2/TRBV6-3; CDR3aa: CASSSQDRGNEQFF; CDR3nt: TGTGCCAGCAGTTCCCAGGATAGGGGCAATGAGCAGTTCTTC
abundance: .; d_gene: .; j_gene: TRBJ1-2; v_gene: TRBV6-6; CDR3aa: CASTGANYGYTF; CDR3nt: TGTGCCAGCACCGGGGCTAACTATGGCTACACCTTC
abundance: few; d_gene: .; j_gene: TRBJ2-3; v_gene: TRBV29-1; CDR3aa: CSVEIGGTDTQYF; CDR3nt: TGCAGCGTTGAAATCGGGGGAACAGATACGCAGTATTTT
abundance: .; d_gene: TRBD2; j_gene: TRBJ2-2; v_gene: TRBV4-1; CDR3aa: CASSQGLAGTVGFSTGELFF; CDR3nt: TGCGCCAGCAGCCAAGGACTAGCGGGTACCGTAGGGTTTTCAACCGGGGAGCTGTTTTTT
abundance: .; d_gene: TRBD1; j_gene: TRBJ1-2; v_gene: TRBV7-2; CDR3aa: CASSFTDRGGGYTF; CDR3nt: TGTGCCAGCAGCTTCACGGACAGGGGCGGTGGCTACACCTTC
abundance: .; d_gene: TRBD1; j_gene: TRBJ1-2; v_gene: TRBV7-9; CDR3aa: CASSPARDRANYGYTF; CDR3nt: TGTGCCAGCAGCCCAGCCCGGGACAGAGCTAACTATGGCTACACCTTC
abundance: .; d_gene: .; j_gene: TRBJ2-7; v_gene: TRBV9; CDR3aa: CASSPSSDHEQYF; CDR3nt: TGTGCCAGCAGCCCGTCCTCCGATCATGAGCAGTACTTC
abundance: many; d_gene: TRBD2; j_gene: TRBJ2-1; v_gene: TRBV7-2; CDR3aa: CASSMGLAGNFDEQFF; CDR3nt: TGTGCCAGCAGCATGGGACTAGCGGGAAACTTCGATGAGCAGTTCTTC
abundance: .; d_gene: .; j_gene: TRBJ1-1; v_gene: TRBV2; CDR3aa: CASSGPGDTEAFF; CDR3nt: TGTGCCAGCAGTGGACCAGGGGACACTGAAGCTTTCTTT
abundance: few; d_gene: TRBD2; j_gene: TRBJ2-7; v_gene: TRBV20-1; CDR3aa: CSARESRLAGNYEQYF; CDR3nt: TGCAGTGCTAGAGAGAGTAGACTAGCGGGGAACTACGAGCAGTACTTC
abundance: .; d_gene: .; j_gene: TRBJ2-7; v_gene: TRBV7-6; CDR3aa: CASSLSPTAYEQYF; CDR3nt: TGTGCCAGCAGCTTATCTCCCACGGCCTACGAGCAGTACTTC
abundance: .; d_gene: TRBD1; j_gene: TRBJ1-5; v_gene: TRBV28; CDR3aa: CASTGDRGNQPQHF; CDR3nt: TGTGCCAGCACTGGAGACAGGGGTAATCAGCCCCAGCATTTT
abundance: .; d_gene: .; j_gene: TRBJ2-4; v_gene: TRBV9; CDR3aa: CASSSGFGKNIQYF; CDR3nt: TGTGCCAGCAGCTCCGGGTTTGGCAAAAACATTCAGTACTTC
abundance: .; d_gene: .; j_gene: TRBJ1-2; v_gene: TRBV10-3; CDR3aa: CAISPDGNYGYTF; CDR3nt: TGTGCCATCAGTCCGGACGGGAACTATGGCTACACCTTC
abundance: .; d_gene: TRBD2; j_gene: TRBJ2-7; v_gene: TRBV4-3; CDR3aa: CTSSPGLAGVEGVYEQYF; CDR3nt: TGCACCAGCAGCCCGGGACTAGCGGGAGTAGAAGGAGTCTACGAGCAGTACTTC
abundance: .; d_gene: .; j_gene: TRBJ2-7; v_gene: TRBV5-6; CDR3aa: CASSLSRHLLSYEQYF; CDR3nt: TGTGCCAGCAGCTTGTCTCGCCACCTCTTATCCTACGAGCAGTACTTC
abundance: .; d_gene: TRBD1; j_gene: TRBJ2-1; v_gene: TRBV5-1; CDR3aa: CASSSGTGGFHEQFF; CDR3nt: TGCGCCAGCAGTTCCGGGACAGGGGGATTCCATGAGCAGTTCTTC
abundance: .; d_gene: TRBD2; j_gene: TRBJ2-1; v_gene: TRBV20-1; CDR3aa: CGGGLADNEQFF; CDR3nt: TGCGGGGGGGGACTAGCGGACAATGAGCAGTTCTTC
abundance: few; d_gene: .; j_gene: TRBJ2-7; v_gene: TRBV20-1; CDR3aa: CSAVREPSYEQYF; CDR3nt: TGCAGTGCAGTACGGGAGCCCTCCTACGAGCAGTACTTC
abundance: few; d_gene: .; j_gene: TRBJ2-7; v_gene: TRBV7-9; CDR3aa: CASSFGITGTDEQYF; CDR3nt: TGTGCCAGCAGCTTTGGGATAACAGGGACGGACGAGCAGTACTTC
abundance: few; d_gene: .; j_gene: TRBJ2-2; v_gene: TRBV20-1; CDR3aa: CSATEGNGELFF; CDR3nt: TGCAGTGCTACTGAAGGGAACGGGGAGCTGTTTTTT
abundance: .; d_gene: .; j_gene: TRBJ2-7; v_gene: TRBV6-1; CDR3aa: CASSEAVNWGEQYF; CDR3nt: TGTGCCAGCAGTGAAGCGGTAAACTGGGGCGAGCAGTACTTC
abundance: .; d_gene: TRBD2; j_gene: TRBJ2-1; v_gene: TRBV7-2; CDR3aa: CASTMTSEIYNEQFF; CDR3nt: TGTGCCAGCACCATGACTAGCGAGATATACAATGAGCAGTTCTTC
abundance: .; d_gene: .; j_gene: TRBJ2-5; v_gene: TRBV29-1; CDR3aa: CSGASLGETQYF; CDR3nt: TGCAGCGGCGCTAGCTTGGGGGAGACCCAGTACTTC
abundance: .; d_gene: .; j_gene: TRBJ2-1; v_gene: TRBV28; CDR3aa: CARGGPSQKNEQFF; CDR3nt: TGTGCCAGGGGCGGCCCTTCCCAGAAGAATGAGCAGTTCTTC
abundance: few; d_gene: TRBD2; j_gene: TRBJ2-1; v_gene: TRBV7-2; CDR3aa: CASSLTRGGYNEQFF; CDR3nt: TGTGCCAGCAGCTTGACGCGGGGGGGATACAATGAGCAGTTCTTC
abundance: .; d_gene: TRBD2; j_gene: TRBJ2-7; v_gene: TRBV20-1; CDR3aa: CSASVGRGGMGYEQYF; CDR3nt: TGCAGTGCTAGTGTGGGTCGGGGGGGCATGGGATACGAGCAGTACTTC
abundance: many; d_gene: .; j_gene: TRBJ1-6; v_gene: TRBV12-3/TRBV12-4; CDR3aa: CASSPGVSGSPLHF; CDR3nt: TGTGCCAGCAGTCCAGGGGTTTCTGGTTCACCCCTCCACTTT
abundance: .; d_gene: TRBD1; j_gene: TRBJ1-2; v_gene: TRBV4-2; CDR3aa: CASSQRDRGPSIGGYTF; CDR3nt: TGTGCCAGCAGCCAAAGGGACAGGGGCCCATCCATAGGGGGCTACACCTTC
abundance: .; d_gene: .; j_gene: TRBJ2-5; v_gene: TRBV6-1; CDR3aa: CASSERRGRETQYF; CDR3nt: TGTGCCAGCAGTGAACGGAGGGGGAGGGAGACCCAGTACTTC
abundance: .; d_gene: .; j_gene: TRBJ2-6; v_gene: TRBV12-3/TRBV12-4; CDR3aa: CASRGANILTF; CDR3nt: TGTGCCAGCCGGGGGGCCAACATCCTGACTTTC
abundance: .; d_gene: .; j_gene: TRBJ2-3; v_gene: TRBV11-2; CDR3aa: CASRPLQGRRADTQYF; CDR3nt: TGTGCCAGCAGACCACTCCAGGGGAGGCGCGCAGATACGCAGTATTTT
abundance: once; d_gene: .; j_gene: TRBJ1-1; v_gene: TRBV20-1; CDR3aa: CSANTPGHHAEAFF; CDR3nt: TGCAGTGCCAACACTCCGGGACACCACGCTGAGGCTTTCTTT
abundance: .; d_gene: .; j_gene: TRBJ1-2; v_gene: TRBV5-1; CDR3aa: CASSQGTDPWSYTF; CDR3nt: TGCGCCAGCAGCCAAGGGACGGACCCTTGGAGCTACACCTTC